The 8 T cell receptor beta chains in this list originate from one sample, sequenced in a study of blood T cell repertoires in COVID-19. Profiled with immunoSEQ multiplex PCR; TCRdb holds only in-frame clones, not every one. The table includes 90,000 to 110,000 clones, more than 80% detected once. Sequencing input: peripheral blood. These receptors were collected from a woman in her 70s with acute or convalescent COVID-19.

This chain connects TRBV5-1 to TRBJ2-3, with D perhaps TRBD2 (5 bases). There are 15 residues in the CDR3. Trimming shortened V by 3 bases and J by 4 bases, and 15 bases separated the two germline ends. Germline V gives CDR1 SGHRS, CDR2 YFSETQ. The CDR3 here is CASSSQLDTPDTQYF. DNA for the CDR3: TGCGCCAGCAGCTCCCAACTAGATACGCCAGATACGCAGTATTTT.

This chain connects TRBV28 to TRBJ1-4, with 8 bases matching TRBD1. The CDR3 is made up of 15 amino acids. From germline, CDR1 is MDHEN and CDR2 SYDVKM. The V and J ends lost 5 bases and 7 bases, in that order; junction bases with no gene match: 9. The CDR3 DNA follows: TGTGCCAGCAGTACCCTACAGGGGGTTGGTGAAAAACTGTTTTTT. Residues: CASSTLQGVGEKLFF.

This chain links TRBV30 with TRBJ2-7; D perhaps matches TRBD1 (6 bases). The V end was cut by 0 bases, the J end by 4 bases, with 19 bases between. The CDR3 contains 16 residues. The V gene's germline CDR1 is GTSNPN and CDR2 SVGIG (reference sequence). CDR3 in DNA: TGTGCCTGGAGTGTACTCCCAGGGGCCGCCCTATACGAGCAGTACTTC. This encodes CAWSVLPGAALYEQYF.

The rearrangement uses TRBV3-1 (or the pseudogene TRBV3-2) and TRBJ2-1; 11 bases match TRBD2. V lost 0 bases to trimming and J lost 4 bases; unmatched junction nucleotides: 11. Germline V CDR1 and CDR2: LGHDT, YNNKEL (reference sequence). This CDR3 comprises 19 residues. The CDR3 DNA is TGTGCCAGCAGCCAAGACCACCTTATAGCGGGGGGGAGGTACAATGAGCAGTTCTTC. It yields the protein CASSQDHLIAGGRYNEQFF.

This chain uses TRBV28 with TRBJ2-1; 10 bases map to TRBD2. The CDR3 is 19 amino acids. The J segment lost 9 bases and the V segment lost 5 bases, leaving 22 bases of the junction unmatched. Per the germline V gene, CDR1 is MDHEN and CDR2 is SYDVKM. The CDR3 region has the DNA TGTGCCAGCAGTCCAGTCTCCTCCCGTGAGCGGGAGGGCCAGGGTGAGCAGTTCTTC. Protein: CASSPVSSREREGQGEQFF.

This chain links TRBV29-1 with TRBJ2-7; 13 nucleotides line up with TRBD2. The V gene's germline CDR1 is SQVTM and CDR2 ANQGSEA. This CDR3 contains 13 residues. Trimming took 7 bases from V and 3 from J; bases not matched to a gene: 3. The CDR3 DNA follows: TGCAGCGCCCGACTAGCGGGGGGCTACGAGCAGTACTTC. Translation gives CSARLAGGYEQYF.

This rearrangement joins TRBV5-1 to TRBJ2-2; the D gene is possibly TRBD1 (6 bases). Trimming removed 4 bases from V and 1 base from J, with 8 bases in between. Germline V CDR1 and CDR2: SGHRS, YFSETQ. The CDR3 extends over 14 amino acids. This CDR3 reads CASSEGVNTGELFF. CDR3 DNA: TGCGCCAGCAGCGAGGGGGTGAACACCGGGGAGCTGTTTTTT.

The table lists this clone with a count of one. This chain uses TRBV19 with TRBJ2-5; D is possibly TRBD1 (6 bases). The germline gives CDR1 LNHDA, CDR2 SQIVND (reference sequence). CDR3 length: 17 amino acids. The ends were cut back, 4 bases at V and 0 bases at J, with 18 bases in the middle. The CDR3, as DNA: TGTGCCAGTAGTAAAACCTCCGGGACACTGTACCAAGAGACCCAGTACTTC. As protein: CASSKTSGTLYQETQYF. Using reference TRBV19 and TRBJ2-5 for the parts outside the CDR3, the full variable domain is DGGITQSPKYLFRKEGQNVTLSCEQNLNHDAMYWYRQDPGQGLRLIYYSQIVNDFQKGDIAEGYSVSREKKESFPLTVTSAQKNPTAFYLCASSKTSGTLYQETQYFGPGTRLLVL.